This T cell receptor (beta chain) was retrieved from a study of control samples from healthy donors and cancer patients. Here immunoSEQ multiplex PCR was the method, and the copy in TCRdb shows in-frame clones only, minus some. Here the sample spans 65,000 to 95,000 clones, over 75% being singletons. The CDR3 runs 15 residues. The sequencing sample was made of blood. The sequence was obtained from a man aged 45-65 years in good health. The chain is built from TRBV21-1 and TRBJ2-7. TRBV21-1 counts as a pseudogene. CDR3 protein: CASSMGSRLTYEQYF. The DNA for the CDR3 is TGTGCCAGCAGCATGGGTTCCAGATTAACCTACGAGCAGTACTTC.